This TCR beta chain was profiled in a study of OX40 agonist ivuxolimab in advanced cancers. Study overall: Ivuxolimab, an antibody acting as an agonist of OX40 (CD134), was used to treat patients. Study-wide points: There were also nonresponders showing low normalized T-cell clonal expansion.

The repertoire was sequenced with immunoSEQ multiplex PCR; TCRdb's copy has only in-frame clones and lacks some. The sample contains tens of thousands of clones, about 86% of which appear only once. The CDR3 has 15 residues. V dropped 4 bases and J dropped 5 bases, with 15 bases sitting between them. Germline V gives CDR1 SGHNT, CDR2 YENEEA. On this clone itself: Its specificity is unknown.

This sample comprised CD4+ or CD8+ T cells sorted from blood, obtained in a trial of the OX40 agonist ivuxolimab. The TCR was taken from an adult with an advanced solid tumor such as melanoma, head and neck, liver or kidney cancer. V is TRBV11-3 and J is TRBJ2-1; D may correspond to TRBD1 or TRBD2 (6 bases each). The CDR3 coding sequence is TGTGCCAGCAGCTCCTTCGGGGGCGTAAACAATGAGCAGTTCTTC. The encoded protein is CASSSFGGVNNEQFF. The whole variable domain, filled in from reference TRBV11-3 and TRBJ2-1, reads EAGVVQSPRYKIIEKKQPVAFWCNPISGHNTLYWYLQNLGQGPELLIRYENEEAVDDSQLPKDRFSAERLKGVDSTLKIQPAELGDSAVYLCASSSFGGVNNEQFFGPGTRLTVL.